Listed here are 22 T cell receptor beta chains from one sample, sequenced in a study of blood T cell repertoires in COVID-19. Sequencing was performed with immunoSEQ multiplex PCR; in TCRdb, only in-frame clones are kept and a portion is missing. Of some 330,000 clones in the sample, over 75% were seen once. Sequencing input: PBMCs or T cells enriched from blood (not recorded which). The receptors were gathered from a man aged 25-45 years who had recovered from COVID-19.

The V gene is TRBV28, the J gene TRBJ2-1, with 7 bases that match TRBD1. The CDR3 consists of 16 residues. Germline loops: CDR1 MDHEN, CDR2 SYDVKM. Germline trimming cut 6 bases from V and 0 bases from J; bases unmatched to any gene: 8. In DNA, the CDR3 is TGTGCCAGCAGCCCTTCGACAGGGCGCTCCTACAATGAGCAGTTCTTC. It codes for CASSPSTGRSYNEQFF.

The V gene is TRBV11-3, the J gene TRBJ2-3, with a possible D match to TRBD2 (6 bases). Germline V CDR1 and CDR2: SGHNT, YENEEA. Trimming cost V 1 base and J 10 bases, with 15 bases left between them. The CDR3 spans 14 residues. CDR3 residues: CASSLGTGGAPQYF. The DNA of the CDR3 is TGTGCCAGCAGCTTAGGGACCGGGGGAGCCCCGCAGTATTTT.

This clone was counted a single time. The chain recombines TRBV10-2 with TRBJ2-1; D is possibly TRBD1 (5 bases). V lost 2 bases and J lost 0, with 8 bases in between. This CDR3 is built from 15 residues. Germline-derived CDR1 and CDR2 are WSHSY and SAAADI. The CDR3 loop is CASSEATASYNEQFF. The CDR3 nucleotides are TGCGCCAGCAGTGAGGCGACAGCCTCCTACAATGAGCAGTTCTTC.

The sample holds one count of this clone. This rearrangement joins TRBV18 to TRBJ2-5, with D possibly TRBD1 on 6 matching bases. Germline-derived CDR1 and CDR2 are KGHSH and LQKENI. V lost 4 bases and J 5 bases, leaving 11 bases between the germline ends. The length of the CDR3 is 13 residues. CDR3 sequence: CASSLGQPETQYF. The CDR3 DNA follows: TGTGCCAGCTCACTCGGACAGCCCGAGACCCAGTACTTC.

The gene calls are TRBV24-1 and TRBJ1-2; 12 nucleotides agree with TRBD1. Trimming at V came to 4 bases and at J to 2 bases, leaving 4 bases not matched to a gene. This CDR3 spans 16 amino acids. The germline V gene encodes CDR1 KGHDR and CDR2 SFDVKD. The CDR3 is CATSEVGTGGNYGYTF. CDR3 nucleotide sequence: TGTGCCACCAGTGAAGTCGGGACAGGGGGCAACTATGGCTACACCTTC.

This clone was seen only a few times. V gene TRBV19 combines with J gene TRBJ2-1, with D tentatively TRBD1 (7 bases). The CDR3 totals 16 residues. CDR1 and CDR2 (germline): LNHDA, SQIVND (reference sequence). The ends were cut back, 0 bases at V and 6 bases at J, with 15 bases in the middle. CDR3 protein: CASSIEEGAGFNEQFF. In DNA, the CDR3 is TGTGCCAGTAGTATAGAGGAGGGGGCCGGTTTCAATGAGCAGTTCTTC.

In DNA, the CDR3 is TGTGCCAGCAGTCTCCCTCCGGGGAGGCATGATACGCAGTATTTT. Its protein is CASSLPPGRHDTQYF. The chain has TRBV28 and TRBJ2-3; maybe TRBD2 (6 bases). With 5 bases removed from V and 6 bases from J, the gap between germline ends came to 18 bases. This CDR3 is 15 amino acids long. The germline V gene has CDR1 MDHEN and CDR2 SYDVKM.

This chain connects TRBV27 to TRBJ2-6; 8 nucleotides align to TRBD1. The CDR3 spans 18 residues. Germline loops: CDR1 MNHEY, CDR2 SMNVEV (reference sequence). V was pared by 4 bases and J by 3 bases, with 11 bases of the junction left unmatched. The CDR3 is CASSSPWTGRSGANVLTF. For the CDR3, the DNA is TGTGCCAGCAGTTCCCCATGGACAGGGAGAAGTGGGGCCAACGTCCTGACTTTC.

The gene calls are TRBV7-2 and TRBJ1-5; D may be TRBD1 (5 bases). The CDR3 runs 16 residues. V lost 5 bases and J lost 3, with 17 bases in between. Germline V gives CDR1 SGHTA, CDR2 FQGNSA. The CDR3 region has the DNA TGTGCCAGCAGCCCCCCTAATGTCAGGGCCAATCAGCCCCAGCATTTT. This codes for CASSPPNVRANQPQHF. The variable domain in full, with the rest retrieved from reference TRBV7-2 and TRBJ1-5, is GAGVSQSPSNKVTEKGKDVELRCDPISGHTALYWYRQSLGQGLEFLIYFQGNSAPDKSGLPSDRFSAERTGGSVSTLTIQRTQQEDSAVYLCASSPPNVRANQPQHFGDGTRLSIL.

This chain links TRBV3-1 (or the pseudogene TRBV3-2) with TRBJ2-7; 7 nucleotides line up with TRBD2. The CDR3 loop spans 12 amino acids. Unmatched junction bases numbered 3, after V lost 4 bases and J lost 6 bases. Germline V lookup: CDR1 LGHDT, CDR2 YNNKEL (reference sequence). Here the CDR3 reads CASSLTSSEQYF. For the CDR3, the DNA is TGTGCCAGCAGCCTGACTAGCAGCGAGCAGTACTTC.

Note on this clone: The same CDR3 can be traced to other DNA sequences in this sample. The chain uses TRBV6-5 and TRBJ1-5; 7 bases agree with TRBD1. The germline V gene has CDR1 MNHEY and CDR2 SVGAGI. After removal of 3 bases from V and 6 bases from J, the junction contained 5 bases not matched to a gene. This CDR3 contains 14 residues. The CDR3 coding sequence is TGTGCCAGCAGTTATAGACAGGGAGGTCAGCCCCAGCATTTT. Protein: CASSYRQGGQPQHF.

This chain uses TRBV7-9 with TRBJ2-1, with TRBD2 matching 13 bases. Looked up from germline, CDR1 is SEHNR and CDR2 is FQNEAQ (reference sequence). The CDR3 length is 19 residues. J gave up 0 bases and V 5 bases, and 10 bases lay outside the gene matches. CDR3 region: CASSARTSGRDSSYNEQFF. The CDR3 bases are TGTGCCAGCAGCGCCCGAACTAGCGGGAGGGATAGCTCCTACAATGAGCAGTTCTTC.

The rearrangement links TRBV9 to TRBJ2-7; D is ambiguous. The V end lost 0 bases, the J end lost 2 bases, and 9 bases lay between the germline ends. Germline assignment: CDR1 SGDLS and CDR2 YYNGEE. The CDR3 runs to 14 residues. This CDR3 is CASSVGVLAYEQYF. In nucleotides, the CDR3 is TGTGCCAGCAGCGTAGGAGTCCTGGCCTACGAGCAGTACTTC.

This chain links TRBV3-1 (or the pseudogene TRBV3-2) with TRBJ2-3; TRBD2 agrees at 8 bases. In germline, CDR1 is LGHDT, CDR2 YNNKEL (reference sequence). The CDR3 totals 11 residues. The CDR3 nucleotides are TGTTCTCGAGCGGGAGTAGGTACGCAGTATTTT. Translated: CSRAGVGTQYF.

The rearrangement links TRBV9 to TRBJ2-5; 7 bases align to TRBD2. V was clipped by 0 bases and J by 5 bases; unmatched bases: 4. Germline CDR1 reads SGDLS; CDR2 reads YYNGEE. CDR3 length: 14 amino acids. CDR3 nucleotide sequence: TGTGCCAGCAGCGTAGGTCAGGGAGGGGAGACCCAGTACTTC. Translated: CASSVGQGGETQYF. The full variable domain, completed using reference TRBV9 and TRBJ2-5, is DSGVTQTPKHLITATGQRVTLRCSPRSGDLSVYWYQQSLDQGLQFLIQYYNGEERAKGNILERFSAQQFPDLHSELNLSSLELGDSALYFCASSVGQGGETQYFGPGTRLLVL.

V gene TRBV7-6 combines with J gene TRBJ1-4, with TRBD1 as a possible D gene (5 bases). Between the trimmed V and J ends, which lost 5 bases and 3 bases, there was a span of 13 bases. Per germline, CDR1 SGHVS and CDR2 FNYEAQ. The CDR3 contains 15 residues. The chain's CDR3 is CASSQSWGANEKLFF. CDR3 bases: TGTGCCAGCAGCCAGAGTTGGGGGGCTAATGAAAAACTGTTTTTT.

The V and J genes are TRBV7-6 and TRBJ2-7; 10 nucleotides line up with TRBD1. CDR1 and CDR2 from the germline V gene are SGHVS and FNYEAQ. The CDR3 is made up of 12 amino acids. Unmatched junction bases numbered 2, after V lost 6 bases and J lost 6 bases. The CDR3 DNA reads as TGTGCCAGCAGAGGGACAGGGGTCGAGCAGTACTTC. Translating gives CASRGTGVEQYF.

V and J are TRBV15 and TRBJ2-1; 7 bases agree with TRBD1. The CDR3 is 16 amino acids. V shed 5 bases and J 6 bases; nucleotides not matched to a gene: 13. CDR1 LNHNV and CDR2 YYDKDF come from the germline V gene (reference sequence). CDR3 protein: CATSGDLRGRSNEQFF. In nucleotides, the CDR3 is TGTGCCACCAGCGGGGATTTGAGGGGGCGATCCAATGAGCAGTTCTTC.

This clone was counted a single time. This chain joins TRBV5-5 and TRBJ2-1; D not resolved. With 3 bases removed from V and 0 bases from J, the gap between germline ends came to 10 bases. From germline, CDR1 is SGHKS and CDR2 YYEKEE (reference sequence). This CDR3 comprises 15 residues. The CDR3 sequence is CASSSSGSSYNEQFF. CDR3 DNA sequence: TGTGCCAGCAGCTCTTCAGGAAGCTCCTACAATGAGCAGTTCTTC.

This rearrangement joins TRBV4-1 to TRBJ1-2; D is unresolved. The V gene's germline CDR1 is MGHRA and CDR2 YSYEKL. Trimming shortened V by 0 bases and J by 8 bases, and 7 bases separated the two germline ends. The CDR3 is 12 residues long. The CDR3 region has the DNA TGCGCCAGCAGCCAAGAGCTTGAGGGCTACACCTTC. This sequence encodes CASSQELEGYTF.

The genes are TRBV7-2 and TRBJ2-5; D is possibly TRBD2 (6 bases). V was shortened by 5 bases and J by 5 bases, with 15 bases between the two germline ends. CDR1 and CDR2 from the germline V gene are SGHTA and FQGNSA. The CDR3 covers 14 residues. Here the CDR3 DNA reads TGTGCCAGCAGCGAACCGACTAGACGGGAGACCCAGTACTTC. The encoded protein is CASSEPTRRETQYF.

The CDR3 loop is CSVTDRGQANEKLFF. The DNA for the CDR3 is TGCAGCGTGACGGACAGGGGACAGGCTAATGAAAAACTGTTTTTT. The V and J genes are TRBV29-1 and TRBJ1-4, with 9 positions matching TRBD1. The ends lost 6 bases at V and 3 bases at J; junction bases unmatched: 8. This CDR3 region has 15 residues. Germline CDR1 SQVTM, CDR2 ANQGSEA.